The entry below describes one TCR beta chain. The data were obtained in a study of blood T cell repertoires in COVID-19. Overall study: Samples taken during acute and convalescent COVID-19 were collected in the United States, Italy and Spain. PBMCs, B-cell-depleted T cells, or T cells were the source of the cDNA or gDNA that made up the material.

Study processing details: From reference gene primer amplification, estimates of nucleated cell counts were derived. TCRdb's copy holds only in-frame clones and misses some; the assay was immunoSEQ multiplex PCR. V and J calls and clone size come straight from that table; D and trimming were deduced from the DNA. The profile covers approximately 250,000 clones, with 84% appearing a single time and 4% taken by the ten largest. V gave up 6 bases and J gave up 4 bases; unmatched junction bases: 6. Germline CDR1 MNHEY, CDR2 SMNVEV (reference sequence). This CDR3 spans 14 amino acids. The sequence derives from a man between 50 and 59 years old with acute or convalescent COVID-19. The chain couples TRBV27 to TRBJ1-2, with 9 bases aligning to TRBD1. The sequencing input was peripheral blood. CDR3 sequence: CASRRLGQGYGYTF. As DNA, the CDR3 is TGTGCCAGCAGGCGCTTGGGACAGGGCTATGGCTACACCTTC.